The 27 T cell receptor beta chains listed next were all sequenced from one sample in a study of OX40 agonist ivuxolimab in advanced cancers. Library generation was performed with the immunoSEQ multiplex PCR assay. TCRdb took this table from immuneACCESS and kept in-frame rearrangements with V and J called. Such tables lack part of the clones; where checked against another copy, unresolved V genes explain under half of the gap, and the rest is unexplained. For this sample the table gives some 14,000 clones, of which around 80% were detected only once. Of the sample, 15% to 20% is held by the ten largest clones. The sample was CD4+ or CD8+ T cells sorted from blood, taken in a trial of the OX40 agonist ivuxolimab. The receptors originated from an adult with an advanced solid tumor such as melanoma, head and neck, liver or kidney cancer.

The chain uses TRBV6-5 and TRBJ2-3; D possibly corresponds to TRBD1 (5 bases). The V end lost 2 bases, the J end lost 2 bases, and 8 bases lay between the germline ends. This CDR3 has 14 residues. Looked up from germline, CDR1 is MNHEY and CDR2 is SVGAGI. As DNA, the CDR3 is TGTGCCAGCAGTTACCGCAGGGACACAGATACGCAGTATTTT. Translating it yields CASSYRRDTDTQYF.

This sequence joins TRBV29-1 and TRBJ2-1, with 8 bases fitting TRBD1. Per germline, CDR1 SQVTM and CDR2 ANQGSEA. V dropped 6 bases and J dropped 7; count of bases not matched to a gene: 11. The CDR3 loop spans 14 amino acids. CDR3: CSVDRAEMVNEQFF. CDR3 nucleotides: TGCAGCGTGGACAGGGCGGAAATGGTGAATGAGCAGTTCTTC.

The chain uses TRBV6-5 and TRBJ2-7; either TRBD1 or TRBD2 may supply D (5 bases each). V gave up 4 bases and J gave up 6 bases, with 10 bases separating them. The germline V gene has CDR1 MNHEY and CDR2 SVGAGI. The CDR3 is 12 amino acids. CDR3 protein: CASSWSGGEQYF. The CDR3, as DNA: TGTGCCAGCAGTTGGAGTGGGGGCGAGCAGTACTTC.

V usage is TRBV7-2 and J usage is TRBJ2-7, with D uncertain. From germline, CDR1 is SGHTA and CDR2 FQGNSA. This CDR3 contains 14 residues. Deletions cut 1 base from V and 6 bases from J, with 13 bases between. In nucleotides, the CDR3 is TGTGCCAGCAGCTTAGGAACTCCATGGGCCGAGCAGTACTTC. Its translation is CASSLGTPWAEQYF.

The count of this clone is one. This sample includes further DNA sequences coding for the same CDR3. The rearrangement uses TRBV6-5 and TRBJ2-7; D is unclear. Per the germline V gene, CDR1 is MNHEY and CDR2 is SVGAGI. V gave up 0 bases and J gave up 2 bases, with 2 bases separating them. The CDR3 is made up of 12 amino acids. The CDR3 spells CASSYSPYEQYF. As DNA, the CDR3 is TGTGCCAGCAGTTACTCGCCCTACGAGCAGTACTTC.

This clone was detected a few times. V usage is TRBV4-3 and J usage is TRBJ2-7; possible D gene TRBD2, 6 bases. Trimming left V 4 bases short and J 0 bases short, with 13 bases between. The CDR3 consists of 15 residues. The germline V gene has CDR1 LGHNA and CDR2 YSLEER. CDR3 DNA sequence: TGCGCCAGCAGCCCCGCCGTGGGGGGCTCCTACGAGCAGTACTTC. It codes for CASSPAVGGSYEQYF.

This clone has a handful of counts. The V gene is TRBV29-1, the J gene TRBJ1-1, with a possible D match to TRBD1 (5 bases). This CDR3 comprises 12 residues. Trimming removed 4 bases from V and 7 bases from J, with 13 bases in between. Germline assignment: CDR1 SQVTM and CDR2 ANQGSEA. The CDR3 DNA sequence: TGCAGCGTTGTGGGGGAAAGGGGTGAAGCTTTCTTT. Its protein product is CSVVGERGEAFF.

The V and J genes are TRBV9 and TRBJ2-1; 11 bases align to TRBD2. The V gene end was trimmed by 2 bases and the J gene end by 10 bases; junction bases not matched to a gene: 8. Germline loops: CDR1 SGDLS, CDR2 YYNGEE. There are 15 residues in the CDR3. The CDR3 DNA reads as TGTGCCAGCAGCGTGGCTAGCGGGAGGCCCCGGGAGCAGTTCTTC. Protein sequence: CASSVASGRPREQFF.

The chain employs TRBV9 and TRBJ1-6; D ambiguous. CDR3 size: 13 residues. Germline V gene sequence: CDR1 SGDLS, CDR2 YYNGEE. Trimming took 1 base from V and 9 from J, leaving 8 bases between them. The CDR3 here is CASSVRTGSPLHF. In nucleotides, the CDR3 is TGTGCCAGCAGCGTACGTACGGGTTCACCCCTCCACTTT.

The chain couples TRBV4-2 to TRBJ2-5; 15 positions match TRBD2. Germline values: CDR1 LGHNA, CDR2 YNFKEQ. With V trimmed by 5 bases and J by 3 bases, 4 bases remained unmatched. This CDR3 comprises 16 residues. The CDR3 is CASSLGTSGRKETQYF. The DNA for the CDR3 is TGTGCCAGCAGCTTAGGGACTAGCGGGAGGAAAGAGACCCAGTACTTC.

The V call is TRBV6-4, the J call TRBJ1-2, with unresolved D. Germline assignment: CDR1 MRHNA and CDR2 SNTAGT. The CDR3 is made up of 12 amino acids. Trimming removed 7 bases from V and 5 bases from J, with 11 bases in between. Here the CDR3 DNA reads TGTGCCAGCACCCCCGGGTTATATGGCTACACCTTC. Its protein product is CASTPGLYGYTF.

The chain employs TRBV29-1 and TRBJ2-1, with TRBD2 identical over 12 bases. This CDR3 region has 17 residues. Germline CDR1 SQVTM, CDR2 ANQGSEA. Trimming cost V 6 bases and J 9 bases; bases outside gene matches: 18. DNA for the CDR3: TGCAGCGTCGGGGGGCCCGGGACTAGCGGGCGGTTGGGTGAGCAGTTCTTC. Residues: CSVGGPGTSGRLGEQFF.

The V call is TRBV5-1, the J call TRBJ2-7; D unclear. With 0 bases removed from V and 2 bases from J, the gap between germline ends came to 9 bases. CDR1 is SGHRS, CDR2 YFSETQ, per germline. The CDR3 is 14 amino acids. The CDR3 DNA follows: TGCGCCAGCAGCTTGGGAGGCAGCCCCTACGAGCAGTACTTC. Amino acids: CASSLGGSPYEQYF.

The chain links TRBV27 to TRBJ2-3; 10 bases align to TRBD2. The CDR3 is 18 residues long. Germline CDR1 reads MNHEY; CDR2 reads SMNVEV (reference sequence). V was pared by 5 bases and J by 1 base, with 12 bases of the junction left unmatched. CDR3: CASSPRVAGGPGTDTQYF. The CDR3 nucleotides read TGTGCCAGCAGTCCTCGGGTAGCGGGAGGCCCGGGCACAGATACGCAGTATTTT.

Points on this clone: A read error may be the cause here, since a much bigger clone is one base away. The V gene is TRBV5-4, the J gene TRBJ2-1; D tentatively fits TRBD1 or TRBD2 (5 bases each). CDR3 length: 13 residues. CDR1 and CDR2 (germline): SGHNT, YYREEE (reference sequence). The CDR3 loop reads CASSQEGWNEQFF. The CDR3 coding sequence is TGCGCCAGCAGCCAAGAGGGGTGGAATGAGCAGTTCTTC. The whole variable domain, filled in from reference TRBV5-4 and TRBJ2-1, reads ETGVTQSPTHLIKTRGQQVTLRCSSQSGHNTVSWYQQALGQGPQFIFQYYREEENGRGNFPPRFSGLQFPNYSSELNVNALELDDSALYLCASSQEGWNEQFFGPGTRLTVL.

The chain recombines TRBV4-3 with TRBJ2-1; maybe TRBD1 (6 bases). V lost 1 base, J lost 7 bases, and 17 bases lay in between. CDR1 and CDR2 from the germline V gene are LGHNA and YSLEER. The CDR3 covers 16 residues. As DNA, the CDR3 is TGCGCCAGCAGCCAAGCTCACAGGGATTCGAGGAATGAGCAGTTCTTC. This translates into CASSQAHRDSRNEQFF.

Turning to this clone: Different DNA sequences within this sample yield the same CDR3. The genes are TRBV18 and TRBJ2-1; D might be TRBD2 (6 bases). The germline gives CDR1 KGHSH, CDR2 LQKENI. Trimming took off 3 bases at V and 7 bases at J, with 7 bases between the two ends. The CDR3 contains 12 residues. CDR3 coding DNA: TGTGCCAGCTCACCCGGAGGGAATGAGCAGTTCTTC. The encoded protein is CASSPGGNEQFF.

CDR3 sequence reads: CASNPGQSSYNEQFF. The CDR3 DNA sequence: TGTGCCAGCAACCCCGGACAGAGCTCCTACAATGAGCAGTTCTTC. The chain has TRBV6-5 and TRBJ2-1; the D gene is possibly TRBD1 (6 bases). This CDR3 spans 15 amino acids. Germline loops: CDR1 MNHEY, CDR2 SVGAGI. V dropped 7 bases and J dropped 0 bases, with 13 bases sitting between them.

The rearrangement uses TRBV7-9 and TRBJ2-7, with D unresolved. Trimming cost V 3 bases and J 5 bases, with 14 bases left between them. Germline CDR1 and CDR2: SEHNR and FQNEAQ (reference sequence). This CDR3 spans 14 amino acids. For the CDR3, the DNA is TGTGCCAGCAGCTTGGGCCGGGCCCCTGACGAGCAGTACTTC. Protein sequence: CASSLGRAPDEQYF. Drawing the rest from reference TRBV7-9 and TRBJ2-7, the complete variable domain is DTGVSQNPRHKITKRGQNVTFRCDPISEHNRLYWYRQTLGQGPEFLTYFQNEAQLEKSRLLSDRFSAERPKGSFSTLEIQRTEQGDSAMYLCASSLGRAPDEQYFGPGTRLTVT.

This chain uses TRBV11-3 with TRBJ2-2; tentative D call: TRBD1 (6 bases). The CDR3 sequence is 16 residues long. V was cut by 5 bases and J by 3 bases, with 16 bases left in between. Germline V CDR1 and CDR2: SGHNT, YENEEA. CDR3 in DNA: TGTGCCAGCAGCCCGTATCTACCAGGGGACACCGGGGAGCTGTTTTTT. Translated, it gives CASSPYLPGDTGELFF.

The CDR3 DNA reads as TGCGCCAGCCGCCCCCATTTGAACACTGAAGCTTTCTTT. Translation gives CASRPHLNTEAFF. The V gene is TRBV4-1, the J gene TRBJ1-1; D gene uncertain. This CDR3 comprises 13 residues. From germline, CDR1 is MGHRA and CDR2 YSYEKL. V lost 8 bases and J 0 bases, leaving 10 bases between the germline ends.

This clone has more than one count but fewer than ten. V gene TRBV7-9 combines with J gene TRBJ1-2; 9 nucleotides agree with TRBD1. After removal of 5 bases from V and 4 bases from J, the junction contained 8 bases not matched to a gene. The V gene's germline CDR1 is SEHNR and CDR2 FQNEAQ (reference sequence). The CDR3 spans 15 residues. The CDR3 loop is CASSPTGGRGYGYTF. The CDR3 DNA reads TGTGCCAGCAGCCCGACAGGGGGTCGAGGCTATGGCTACACCTTC.

The gene calls are TRBV5-1 and TRBJ2-5, with a weak D call TRBD2 (5 bases). Germline CDR1 SGHRS, CDR2 YFSETQ. The CDR3 is 11 residues long. V was cut by 3 bases and J by 5 bases, with 5 bases left in between. The CDR3 here is CASSWRETQYF. The CDR3 coding sequence is TGCGCCAGCAGCTGGAGGGAGACCCAGTACTTC.

This chain joins TRBV6-5 and TRBJ2-3, with TRBD2 identical over 10 bases. The CDR3 contains 13 residues. V lost 8 bases to trimming and J lost 5 bases; unmatched junction nucleotides: 4. Germline V gene sequence: CDR1 MNHEY, CDR2 SVGAGI. CDR3 region: CASASGGEDTQYF. Written as DNA, the CDR3 is TGTGCCAGCGCTAGCGGGGGTGAAGATACGCAGTATTTT.

This chain's CDR3 is CASGWETQYF. CDR3 nucleotides: TGTGCCAGCGGTTGGGAGACCCAGTACTTC. The chain carries TRBV6-6 and TRBJ2-5; D remains unclear. The length of the CDR3 is 10 residues. Germline CDR1 and CDR2: MNHNY and SVGAGI (reference sequence). V lost 8 bases and J 5 bases, leaving 6 bases between the germline ends.

The chain employs TRBV6-5 and TRBJ1-2; D call uncertain. The CDR3 has 14 residues. From germline, CDR1 is MNHEY and CDR2 SVGAGI. Deletions cut 5 bases from V and 3 bases from J, with 13 bases between. The chain's CDR3 is CASSPPERYYGYTF. In DNA form, the CDR3 reads TGTGCCAGCAGTCCCCCCGAGAGGTACTATGGCTACACCTTC.

V gene TRBV14 combines with J gene TRBJ2-7, with D possibly TRBD1 on 6 matching bases. Trimming stripped 3 bases from V and 3 bases from J, with 12 bases between. The CDR3 contains 14 residues. Looked up from germline, CDR1 is SGHDN and CDR2 is FVKESK. The CDR3 spells CASSHQTGGYEQYF. CDR3 coding DNA: TGTGCCAGCAGCCATCAGACAGGTGGCTACGAGCAGTACTTC.